Sequencing of this T cell receptor beta chain was carried out in a study of OX40 agonist ivuxolimab in advanced cancers. TCRdb's table, derived via immunoSEQ multiplex PCR, lists solely in-frame clones and lacks some. Among 52,000 or so clones listed, roughly 83% were seen once. The investigators sampled blood at baseline, at cycle 4 day 1, and at cycle 7 day 1. CDR1 KGHSH and CDR2 LQKENI come from the germline V gene. This CDR3 has 15 residues. V was pared by 2 bases and J by 5 bases, with 8 bases of the junction left unmatched. The J gene is TRBJ2-7, the V gene TRBV18; 8 nucleotides line up with TRBD2. The source of this sequence is an adult with an advanced solid tumor such as melanoma, head and neck, liver or kidney cancer. Sample: CD4+ or CD8+ T cells sorted from blood, taken in a trial of the OX40 agonist ivuxolimab. CDR3 sequence: CASSPATAGVDEQYF. The CDR3 DNA reads as TGTGCCAGCTCACCAGCCACAGCGGGAGTTGACGAGCAGTACTTC.